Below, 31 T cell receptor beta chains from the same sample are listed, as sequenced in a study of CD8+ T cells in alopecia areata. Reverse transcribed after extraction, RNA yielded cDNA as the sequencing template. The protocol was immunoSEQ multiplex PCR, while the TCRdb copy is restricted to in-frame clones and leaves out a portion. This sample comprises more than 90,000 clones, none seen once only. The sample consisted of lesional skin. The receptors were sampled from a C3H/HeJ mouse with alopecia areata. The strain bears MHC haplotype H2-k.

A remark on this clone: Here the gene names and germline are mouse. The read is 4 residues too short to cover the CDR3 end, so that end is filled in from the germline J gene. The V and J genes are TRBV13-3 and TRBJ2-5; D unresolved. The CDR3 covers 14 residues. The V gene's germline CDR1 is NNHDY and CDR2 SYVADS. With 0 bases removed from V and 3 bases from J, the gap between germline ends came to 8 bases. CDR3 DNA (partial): TGTGCCAGCAGTGATGCTGGCCGTCAAGAC. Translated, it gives CASSDAGRQD. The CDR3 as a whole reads CASSDAGRQDTQYF. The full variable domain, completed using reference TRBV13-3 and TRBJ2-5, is EAAVTQSPRSKVAVTGGKVTLSCHQTNNHDYMYWYRQDTGHGLRLIHYSYVADSTEKGDIPDGYKASRPSQENFSLILELASLSQTAVYFCASSDAGRQDTQYFGPGTRLLVL.

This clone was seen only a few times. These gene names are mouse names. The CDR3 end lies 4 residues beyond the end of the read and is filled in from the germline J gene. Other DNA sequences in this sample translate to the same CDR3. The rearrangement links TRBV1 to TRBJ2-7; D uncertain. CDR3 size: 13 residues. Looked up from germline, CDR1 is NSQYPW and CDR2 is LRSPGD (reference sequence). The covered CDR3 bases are TGCACCTGCAGTGCAGACAGAGAATAT. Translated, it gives CTCSADREY. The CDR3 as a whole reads CTCSADREYEQYF. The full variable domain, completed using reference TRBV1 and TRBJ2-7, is VTLLEQNPRWRLVPRGQAVNLRCILKNSQYPWMSWYQQDLQKQLQWLFTLRSPGDKEVKSLPGADYLATRVTDTELRLQVANMSQGRTLYCTCSADREYEQYFGPGTRLTVL.

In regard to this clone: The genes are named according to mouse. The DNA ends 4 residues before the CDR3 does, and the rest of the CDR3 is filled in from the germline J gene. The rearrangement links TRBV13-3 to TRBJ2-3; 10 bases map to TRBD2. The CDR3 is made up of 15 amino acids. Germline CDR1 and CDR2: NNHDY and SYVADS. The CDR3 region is CASSDVTGGVETLYF. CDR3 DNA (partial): TGTGCCAGCAGTGATGTTACTGGGGGGGTAGAA.

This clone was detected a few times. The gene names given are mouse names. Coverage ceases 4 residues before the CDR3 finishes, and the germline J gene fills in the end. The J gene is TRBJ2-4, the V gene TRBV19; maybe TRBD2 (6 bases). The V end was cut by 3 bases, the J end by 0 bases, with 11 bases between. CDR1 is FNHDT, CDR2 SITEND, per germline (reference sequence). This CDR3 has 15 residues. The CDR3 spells CASSTGLFSQNTLYF. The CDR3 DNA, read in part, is TGTGCCAGCAGTACGGGACTTTTTAGTCAAAAC.

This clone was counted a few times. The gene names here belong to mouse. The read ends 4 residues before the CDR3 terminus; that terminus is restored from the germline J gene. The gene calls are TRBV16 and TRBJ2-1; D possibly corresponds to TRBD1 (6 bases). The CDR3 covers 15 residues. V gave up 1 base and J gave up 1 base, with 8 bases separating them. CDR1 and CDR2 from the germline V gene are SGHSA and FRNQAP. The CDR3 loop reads CASSLGQGNYAEQFF. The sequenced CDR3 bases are TGTGCAAGCAGCTTAGGGCAGGGGAACTATGCT.

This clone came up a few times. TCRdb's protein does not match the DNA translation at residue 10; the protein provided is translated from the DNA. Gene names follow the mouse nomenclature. CDR3 region: CACSSQSGNTLYF. The DNA read from the CDR3 is TGTGCTTGCAGTTCACAGTCTGGAAATACG. The chain couples TRBV29 to TRBJ1-3; D gene unclear. The CDR3 is cut off 3 residues early in the read; its end comes from the germline J gene. This CDR3 comprises 13 residues. Germline CDR1 is MSHET and CDR2 is SYDVDS.

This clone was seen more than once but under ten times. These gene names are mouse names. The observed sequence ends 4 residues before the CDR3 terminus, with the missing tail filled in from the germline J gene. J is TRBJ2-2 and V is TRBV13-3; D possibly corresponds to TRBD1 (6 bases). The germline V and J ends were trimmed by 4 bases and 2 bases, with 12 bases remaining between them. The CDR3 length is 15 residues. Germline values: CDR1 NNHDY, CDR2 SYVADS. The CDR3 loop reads CASSPPTGNTGQLYF. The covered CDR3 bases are TGTGCCAGCAGTCCCCCCACAGGGAACACCGGG.

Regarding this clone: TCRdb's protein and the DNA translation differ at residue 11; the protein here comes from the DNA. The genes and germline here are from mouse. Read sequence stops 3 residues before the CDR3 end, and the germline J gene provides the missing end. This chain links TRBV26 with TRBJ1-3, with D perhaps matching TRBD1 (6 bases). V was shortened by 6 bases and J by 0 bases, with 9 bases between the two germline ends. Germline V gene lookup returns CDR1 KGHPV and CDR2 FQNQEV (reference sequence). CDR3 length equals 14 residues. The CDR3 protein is CASRRTDSGNTLYF. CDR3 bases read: TGTGCCAGCAGGCGGACAGATTCTGGAAATACG.

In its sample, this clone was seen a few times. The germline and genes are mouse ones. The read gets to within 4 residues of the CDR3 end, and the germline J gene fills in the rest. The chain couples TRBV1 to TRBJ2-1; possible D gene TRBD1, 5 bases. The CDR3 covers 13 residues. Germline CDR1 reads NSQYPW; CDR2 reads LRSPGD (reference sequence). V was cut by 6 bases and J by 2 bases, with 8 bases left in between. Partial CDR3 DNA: TGCACCTGCAGGACAGAACACTATGCT. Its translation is CTCRTEHYA. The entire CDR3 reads CTCRTEHYAEQFF.

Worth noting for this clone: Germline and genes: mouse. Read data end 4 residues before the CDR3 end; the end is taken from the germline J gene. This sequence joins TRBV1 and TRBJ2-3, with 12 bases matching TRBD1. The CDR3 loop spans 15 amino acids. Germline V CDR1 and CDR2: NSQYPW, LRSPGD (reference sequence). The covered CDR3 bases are TGCACCTGCAGTGCGGGGGACAGGGGGCGAGAA. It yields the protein CTCSAGDRGRE. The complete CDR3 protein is CTCSAGDRGRETLYF.

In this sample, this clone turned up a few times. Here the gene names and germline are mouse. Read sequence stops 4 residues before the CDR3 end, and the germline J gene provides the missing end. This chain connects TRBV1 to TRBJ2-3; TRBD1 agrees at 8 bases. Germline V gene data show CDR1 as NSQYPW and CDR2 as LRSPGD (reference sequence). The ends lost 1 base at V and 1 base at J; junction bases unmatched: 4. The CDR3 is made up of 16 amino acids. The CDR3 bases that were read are TGCACCTGCAGTGCAGCAGGGGGCGCGGGTGCAGAA. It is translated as CTCSAAGGAGAE. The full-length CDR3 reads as CTCSAAGGAGAETLYF.

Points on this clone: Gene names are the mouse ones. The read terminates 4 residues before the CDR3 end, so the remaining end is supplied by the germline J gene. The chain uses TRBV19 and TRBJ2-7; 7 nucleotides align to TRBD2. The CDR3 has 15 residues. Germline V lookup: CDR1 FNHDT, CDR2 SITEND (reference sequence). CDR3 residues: CASSIRWGEVDEQYF. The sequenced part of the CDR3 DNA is TGTGCCAGCAGTATCAGGTGGGGGGAAGTGGAT.

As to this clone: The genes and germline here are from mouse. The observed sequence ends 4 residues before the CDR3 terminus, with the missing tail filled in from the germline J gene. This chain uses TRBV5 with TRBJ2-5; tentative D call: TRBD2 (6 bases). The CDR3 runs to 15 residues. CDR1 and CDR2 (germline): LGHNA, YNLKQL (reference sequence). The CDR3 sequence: CASSQDITGRDTQYF. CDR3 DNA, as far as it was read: TGTGCCAGCAGCCAAGATATAACTGGGCGGGAC.

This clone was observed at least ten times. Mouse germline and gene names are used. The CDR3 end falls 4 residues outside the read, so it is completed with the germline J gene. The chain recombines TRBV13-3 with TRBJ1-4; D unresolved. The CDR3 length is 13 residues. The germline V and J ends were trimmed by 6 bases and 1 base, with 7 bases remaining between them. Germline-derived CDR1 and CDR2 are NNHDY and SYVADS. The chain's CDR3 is CASNHNSNERLFF. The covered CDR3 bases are TGTGCCAGCAACCACAATTCCAACGAA. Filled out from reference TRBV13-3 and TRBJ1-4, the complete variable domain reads EAAVTQSPRSKVAVTGGKVTLSCHQTNNHDYMYWYRQDTGHGLRLIHYSYVADSTEKGDIPDGYKASRPSQENFSLILELASLSQTAVYFCASNHNSNERLFFGHGTKLSVL.

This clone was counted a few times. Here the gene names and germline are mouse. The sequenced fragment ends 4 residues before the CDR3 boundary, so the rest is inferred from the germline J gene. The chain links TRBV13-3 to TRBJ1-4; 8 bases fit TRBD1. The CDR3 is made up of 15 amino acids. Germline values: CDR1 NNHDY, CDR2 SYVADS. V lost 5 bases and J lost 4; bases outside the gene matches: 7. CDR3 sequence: CASSLRGRVNERLFF. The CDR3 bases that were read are TGTGCCAGCAGCCTCAGGGGGCGAGTCAACGAA.

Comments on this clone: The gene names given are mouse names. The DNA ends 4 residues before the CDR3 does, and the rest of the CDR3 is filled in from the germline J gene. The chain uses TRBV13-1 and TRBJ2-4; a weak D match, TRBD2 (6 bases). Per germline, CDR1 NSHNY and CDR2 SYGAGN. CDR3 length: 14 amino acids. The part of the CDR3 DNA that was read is TGTGCCAGCAGTGACTGGGGACTTGAAAAC. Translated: CASSDWGLEN. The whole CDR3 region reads CASSDWGLENTLYF.

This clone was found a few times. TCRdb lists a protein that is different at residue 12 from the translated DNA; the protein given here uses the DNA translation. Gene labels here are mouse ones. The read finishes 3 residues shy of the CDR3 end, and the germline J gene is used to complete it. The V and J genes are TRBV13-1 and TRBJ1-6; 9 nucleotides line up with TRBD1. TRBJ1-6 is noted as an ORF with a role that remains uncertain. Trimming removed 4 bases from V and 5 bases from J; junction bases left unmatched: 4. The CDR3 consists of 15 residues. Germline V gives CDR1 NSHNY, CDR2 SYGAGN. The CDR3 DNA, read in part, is TGTGCCAGCAGTCTGACAGGGGGAGATAATTCGCCC. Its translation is CASSLTGGDNSP. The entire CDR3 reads CASSLTGGDNSPLYF.

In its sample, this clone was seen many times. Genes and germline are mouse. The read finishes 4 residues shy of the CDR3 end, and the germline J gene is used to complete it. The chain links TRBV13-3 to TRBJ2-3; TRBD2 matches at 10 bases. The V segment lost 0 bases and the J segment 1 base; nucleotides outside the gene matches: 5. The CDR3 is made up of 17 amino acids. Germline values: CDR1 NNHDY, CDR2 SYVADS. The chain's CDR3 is CASSDDLGGLGAETLYF. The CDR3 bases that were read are TGTGCCAGCAGTGATGACCTGGGGGGGCTGGGTGCAGAA.

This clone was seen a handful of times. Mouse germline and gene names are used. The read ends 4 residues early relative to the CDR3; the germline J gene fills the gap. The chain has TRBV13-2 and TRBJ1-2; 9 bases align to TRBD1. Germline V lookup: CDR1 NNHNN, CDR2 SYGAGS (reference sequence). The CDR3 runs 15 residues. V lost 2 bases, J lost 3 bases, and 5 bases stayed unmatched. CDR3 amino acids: CASGDPRDRDSDYTF. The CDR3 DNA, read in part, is TGTGCCAGCGGTGACCCCCGGGACAGGGACTCC.

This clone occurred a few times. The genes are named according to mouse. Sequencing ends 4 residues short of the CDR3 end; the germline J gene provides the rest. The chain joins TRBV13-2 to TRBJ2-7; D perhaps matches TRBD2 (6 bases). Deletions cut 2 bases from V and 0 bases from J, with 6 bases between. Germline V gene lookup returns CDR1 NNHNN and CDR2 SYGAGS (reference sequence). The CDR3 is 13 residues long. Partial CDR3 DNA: TGTGCCAGCGGTGAACTGGGCTCCTAT. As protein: CASGELGSY. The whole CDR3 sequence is CASGELGSYEQYF.

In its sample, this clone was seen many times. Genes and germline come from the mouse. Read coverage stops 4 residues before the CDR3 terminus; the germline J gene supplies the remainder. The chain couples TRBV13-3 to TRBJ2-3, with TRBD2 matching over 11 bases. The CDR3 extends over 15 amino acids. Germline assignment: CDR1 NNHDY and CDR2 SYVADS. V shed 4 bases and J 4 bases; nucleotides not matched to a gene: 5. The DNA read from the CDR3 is TGTGCCAGCAGTCCGGGACTGGGGGATTCAGAA. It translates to CASSPGLGDSE. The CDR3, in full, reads CASSPGLGDSETLYF.

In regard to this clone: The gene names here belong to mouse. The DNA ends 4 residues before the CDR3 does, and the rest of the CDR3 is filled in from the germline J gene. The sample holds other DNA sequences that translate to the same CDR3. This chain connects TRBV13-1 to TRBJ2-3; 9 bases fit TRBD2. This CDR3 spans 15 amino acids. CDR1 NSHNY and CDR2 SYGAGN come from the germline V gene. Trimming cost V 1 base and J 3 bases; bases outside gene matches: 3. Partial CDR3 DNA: TGTGCCAGCAGTGATTTGGGGGGGCGCGCAGAA. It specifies CASSDLGGRAE. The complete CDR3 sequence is CASSDLGGRAETLYF.

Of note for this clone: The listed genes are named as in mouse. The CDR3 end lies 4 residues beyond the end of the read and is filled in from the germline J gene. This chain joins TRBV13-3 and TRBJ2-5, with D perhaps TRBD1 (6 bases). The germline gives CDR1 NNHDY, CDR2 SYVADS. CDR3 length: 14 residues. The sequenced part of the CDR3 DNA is TGTGCCAGCAGTGAGTACAGGGAGCGAGAC. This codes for CASSEYRERD. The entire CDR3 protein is CASSEYRERDTQYF.

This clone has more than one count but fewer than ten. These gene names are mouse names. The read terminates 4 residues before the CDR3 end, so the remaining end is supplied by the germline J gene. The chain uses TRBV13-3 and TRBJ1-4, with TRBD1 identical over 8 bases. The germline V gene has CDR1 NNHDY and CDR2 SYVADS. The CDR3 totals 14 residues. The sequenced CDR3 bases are TGTGCCAGCAGTGATTCAGGGGGCGGCGAA. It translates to CASSDSGGGE. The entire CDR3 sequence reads CASSDSGGGERLFF.

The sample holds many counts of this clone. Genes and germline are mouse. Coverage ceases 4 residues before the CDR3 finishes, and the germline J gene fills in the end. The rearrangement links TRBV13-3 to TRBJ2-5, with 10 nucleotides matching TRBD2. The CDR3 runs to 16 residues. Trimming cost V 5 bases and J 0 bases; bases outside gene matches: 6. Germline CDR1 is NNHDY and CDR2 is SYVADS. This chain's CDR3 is CASRGTGALNQDTQYF. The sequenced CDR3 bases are TGTGCCAGCAGAGGGACTGGGGCCCTTAACCAAGAC.

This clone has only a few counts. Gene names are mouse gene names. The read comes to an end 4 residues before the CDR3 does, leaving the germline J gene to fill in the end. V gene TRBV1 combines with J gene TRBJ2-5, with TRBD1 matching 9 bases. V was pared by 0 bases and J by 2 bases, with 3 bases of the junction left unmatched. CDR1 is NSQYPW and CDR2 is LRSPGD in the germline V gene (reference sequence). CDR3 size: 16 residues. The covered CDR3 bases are TGCACCTGCAGTGCAGATGTGGGACAGGGCCAAGAC. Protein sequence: CTCSADVGQGQD. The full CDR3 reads CTCSADVGQGQDTQYF.

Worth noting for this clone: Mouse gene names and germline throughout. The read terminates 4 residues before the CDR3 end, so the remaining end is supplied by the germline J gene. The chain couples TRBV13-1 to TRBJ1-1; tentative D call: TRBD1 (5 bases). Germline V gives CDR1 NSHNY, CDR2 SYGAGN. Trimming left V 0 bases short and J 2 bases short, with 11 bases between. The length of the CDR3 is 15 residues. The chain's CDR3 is CASSDAQGGNTEVFF. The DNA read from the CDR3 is TGTGCCAGCAGTGATGCCCAGGGCGGCAACACA.

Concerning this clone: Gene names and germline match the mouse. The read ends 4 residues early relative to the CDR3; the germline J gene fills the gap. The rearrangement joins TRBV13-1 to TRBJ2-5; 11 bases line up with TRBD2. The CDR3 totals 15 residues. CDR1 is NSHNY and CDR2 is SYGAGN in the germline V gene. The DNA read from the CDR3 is TGTGCCAGCAGTGATGGGGACTGGGGGAGAGAC. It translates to CASSDGDWGRD. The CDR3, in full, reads CASSDGDWGRDTQYF.

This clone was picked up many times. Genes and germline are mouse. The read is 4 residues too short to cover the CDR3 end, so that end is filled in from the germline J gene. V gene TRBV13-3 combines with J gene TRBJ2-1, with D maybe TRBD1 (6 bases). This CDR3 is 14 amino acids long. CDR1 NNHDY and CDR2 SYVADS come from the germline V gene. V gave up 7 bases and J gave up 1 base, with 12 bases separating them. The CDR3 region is CASFPGQNYAEQFF. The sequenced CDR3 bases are TGTGCCAGCTTCCCGGGACAAAACTATGCT.

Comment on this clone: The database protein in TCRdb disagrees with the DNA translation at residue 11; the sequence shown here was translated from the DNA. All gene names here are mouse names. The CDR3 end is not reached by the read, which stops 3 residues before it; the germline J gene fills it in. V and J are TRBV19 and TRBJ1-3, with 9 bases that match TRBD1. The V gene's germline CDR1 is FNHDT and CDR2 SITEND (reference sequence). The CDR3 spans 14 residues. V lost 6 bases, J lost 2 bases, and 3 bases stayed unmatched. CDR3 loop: CASTGTGPGNTLYF. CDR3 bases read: TGTGCCAGCACTGGGACAGGGCCTGGAAATACG.

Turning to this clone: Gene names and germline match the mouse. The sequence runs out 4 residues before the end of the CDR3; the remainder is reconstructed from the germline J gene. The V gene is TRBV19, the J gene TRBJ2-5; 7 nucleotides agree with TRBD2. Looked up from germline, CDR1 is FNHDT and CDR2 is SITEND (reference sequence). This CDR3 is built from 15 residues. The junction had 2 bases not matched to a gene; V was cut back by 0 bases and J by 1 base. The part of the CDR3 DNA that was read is TGTGCCAGCAGTATAGCCGGGACTGACCAAGAC. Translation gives CASSIAGTDQD. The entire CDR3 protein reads CASSIAGTDQDTQYF.